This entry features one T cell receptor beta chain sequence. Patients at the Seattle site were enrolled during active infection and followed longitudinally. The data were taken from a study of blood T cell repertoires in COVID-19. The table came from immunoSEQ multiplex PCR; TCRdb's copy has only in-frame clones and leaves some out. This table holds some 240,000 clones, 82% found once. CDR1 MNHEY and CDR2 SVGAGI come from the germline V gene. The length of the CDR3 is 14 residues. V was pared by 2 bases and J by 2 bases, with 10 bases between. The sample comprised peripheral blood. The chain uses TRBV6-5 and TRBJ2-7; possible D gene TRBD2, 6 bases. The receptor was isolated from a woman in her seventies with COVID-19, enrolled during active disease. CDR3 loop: CASSYEGGTYEQYF. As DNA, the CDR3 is TGTGCCAGCAGTTACGAGGGCGGGACCTACGAGCAGTACTTC.